The clone carrying this TCR beta chain was seen ten or more times. Its target is unknown. V dropped 5 bases and J dropped 2 bases, with 16 bases sitting between them. CDR1 and CDR2 (germline): SEHNR, FQNEAQ (reference sequence). This CDR3 spans 16 amino acids. This sample stems from a study of T cell repertoires in cytomegalovirus infection. As for the study in general: Indications of both CMV infection and matching HLA type were provided by public TCR beta signatures.

General study findings and limits: The cumulative frequency of public TCR beta families identified carriers of CMV plus the relevant HLA. Clonotype analysis showed dominance of the ex vivo response by HLA-C-restricted CMV-specific TCR beta clonotypes.

MiXCR was run by TCRdb on the reads, yielding one entry per CDR3 protein. This table holds 650,000 to 850,000 distinct CDR3 sequences, almost 30% found once. V usage is TRBV7-9 and J usage is TRBJ1-5; D call uncertain. Sequenced here: cultured CD8+ T cells from PBMCs, sampled from culture after CMV antigen stimulation. This TCR was recovered from a human donor in good health (CMV status not recorded). Some clones in this sample may be carry-over from other donors' samples. Here the CDR3 reads CASSPRGEGGNQPQHF. The CDR3 nucleotides are TGTGCCAGCAGCCCCCGTGGGGAGGGTGGCAATCAGCCCCAGCATTTT.